The T cell receptor (beta chain) under discussion was sequenced for a study of blood T cell repertoires in COVID-19. On the study more broadly: Sites across the United States, Italy and Spain contributed samples from acute and convalescent COVID-19. T cells, B-cell-depleted T cells, or PBMCs provided the cDNA or gDNA that served as material.

TCRdb's table, derived via immunoSEQ multiplex PCR, lists solely in-frame clones and lacks some. The table records 70,000 to 95,000 clones, around 83% of them present only once. The germline V and J ends were trimmed by 4 bases and 5 bases, with 9 bases remaining between them. Germline loops: CDR1 MNHEY, CDR2 SVGEGT. The CDR3 is 13 amino acids. The sample consisted of peripheral blood. The clonotype comes from a woman between 45 and 60 years old with acute or convalescent COVID-19. This chain uses TRBV6-2 or TRBV6-3 with TRBJ1-5; D not resolved. The CDR3 DNA sequence: TGTGCCAGCAGTTGGGCAGCAGATCAGCCCCAGCATTTT. It yields the protein CASSWAADQPQHF.